The 8 T cell receptor beta chains presented below share a single source sample, sequenced in a study of T cell responses to AZD1222 COVID-19 vaccine. Sequenced by immunoSEQ multiplex PCR; TCRdb stores in-frame clones only, minus some. The data show about 69,000 clones, roughly 83% seen once. Source: peripheral blood, taken 28 days after the second AZD1222 dose. These receptors were collected from an adult who received the AZD1222 COVID-19 vaccine.

The J gene is TRBJ2-1, the V gene TRBV6-4; TRBD1 matches 9 bases. The J segment lost 7 bases and the V segment lost 2 bases, leaving 15 bases of the junction unmatched. Germline V gene data show CDR1 as MRHNA and CDR2 as SNTAGT. The CDR3 spans 18 residues. The DNA for the CDR3 is TGTGCCAGCAGTGACCTTCCCTGGGAACAGGGGGCGCGGAATGAGCAGTTCTTC. Translated: CASSDLPWEQGARNEQFF.

CDR3 sequence reads: CASSDRMNTEAFF. The CDR3 nucleotides read TGTGCCAGCAGTGACAGGATGAACACTGAAGCTTTCTTT. The rearrangement links TRBV6-1 to TRBJ1-1, with D unresolved. V shed 3 bases and J shed 0 bases, with 5 bases lying between them. The V gene's germline CDR1 is MNHNS and CDR2 SASEGT. The CDR3 extends over 13 amino acids.

The rearrangement uses TRBV5-1 and TRBJ2-3; perhaps TRBD2 as D (6 bases). The V gene lost 6 bases and the J gene lost 3 bases, with 14 bases spanning the gap. The CDR3 spans 14 residues. Per the germline V gene, CDR1 is SGHRS and CDR2 is YFSETQ. Here the CDR3 DNA reads TGCGCCAGCAACCCCCGGGAGTGGACAGATACGCAGTATTTT. This codes for CASNPREWTDTQYF.

The gene calls are TRBV3-1 (or the pseudogene TRBV3-2) and TRBJ1-6; 7 bases map to TRBD1. There are 14 residues in the CDR3. J was trimmed by 8 bases and V by 1 base; bases with no gene match: 2. Germline-derived CDR1 and CDR2 are LGHDT and YNNKEL (reference sequence). The CDR3 protein is CASSQGTGDSPLHF. Written as DNA, the CDR3 is TGTGCCAGCAGCCAAGGGACAGGAGATTCACCCCTCCACTTT.

This chain joins TRBV11-3 and TRBJ2-1, with 8 bases aligning to TRBD2. The germline gives CDR1 SGHNT, CDR2 YENEEA. CDR3 length equals 14 residues. Trimming took 3 bases from V and 7 from J; bases not matched to a gene: 5. CDR3 sequence (DNA): TGTGCCAGCAGCTTCCGGGGGGGAGGAAATGAGCAGTTCTTC. It specifies CASSFRGGGNEQFF.

The chain carries TRBV7-2 and TRBJ2-2, with D possibly TRBD2 on 6 matching bases. Germline CDR1 SGHTA, CDR2 FQGNSA. V lost 5 bases and J lost 7, with 14 bases in between. This CDR3 comprises 14 residues. CDR3 loop: CASSHGSIGGELFF. The CDR3 nucleotides read TGTGCCAGCAGCCACGGGAGTATAGGCGGGGAGCTGTTTTTT.

V gene TRBV19 combines with J gene TRBJ2-7; maybe TRBD1 (6 bases). The CDR3 covers 13 residues. Trimming took 8 bases from V and 2 from J, leaving 13 bases between them. The germline V gene encodes CDR1 LNHDA and CDR2 SQIVND (reference sequence). The CDR3 bases are TGTGCCAGTGGAACAGGGACCCCCTACGAGCAGTACTTC. Translating gives CASGTGTPYEQYF.

This clone was seen a single time. This chain connects TRBV11-2 to TRBJ2-1; TRBD1 matches 10 bases. Germline assignment: CDR1 SGHAT and CDR2 FQNNGV. V shed 6 bases, J shed 2 bases, and the junction held 1 base outside the gene matches. There are 14 residues in the CDR3. CDR3 protein: CASSGQGAYNEQFF. As DNA, the CDR3 is TGTGCCAGCAGTGGACAGGGGGCCTACAATGAGCAGTTCTTC.